Below, 13 T cell receptor beta chains from the same sample are listed, as sequenced in a study of T cells in women clearing cervical HPV infection (dated by TCRdb to the late 2010s). Receptor libraries were prepared by the immunoSEQ multiplex PCR assay. TCRdb took over this immuneACCESS table, retaining in-frame rearrangements with V and J assigned. Such tables are incomplete; in checked studies, under half of the missing clones stem from an unresolved V gene, and the remainder is unexplained. This sample's table has entries for some 30,000 clones. The ten largest clones represent around 16% of the sample. The sample was blood buffy coat. These receptors were collected from a woman between 18 and 70 years old with a cervical HPV16 infection that either progressed to CIN3+ or cleared (not recorded which).

For this clone: With the read ending 3 residues before the CDR3 end, the germline J gene is used to fill in that end. The chain joins TRBV6-4 to TRBJ2-3; 13 bases map to TRBD2. J gave up 4 bases and V 6 bases, and 4 bases lay outside the gene matches. Per the germline V gene, CDR1 is MRHNA and CDR2 is SNTAGT. The CDR3 runs to 15 residues. Incomplete CDR3 DNA: TGTGCCAGCAGACGGACTAGCGGGGGCGCAGATACG. Translated: CASRRTSGGADT. The entire CDR3 reads CASRRTSGGADTQYF.

Concerning this clone itself: From the germline J gene comes the end of the CDR3, since the read stops 3 residues before it. The chain combines TRBV20-1 with TRBJ2-5, with 10 bases fitting TRBD2. CDR1 is DFQATT, CDR2 SNEGSKA, per germline (reference sequence). The CDR3 consists of 13 residues. V lost 7 bases and J lost 2; bases outside the gene matches: 4. CDR3 bases read: TGCAGTGGGCAGCGGGGGGGGCAAGAGACC. Amino acid sequence: CSGQRGGQET. The whole CDR3 region reads CSGQRGGQETQYF.

CDR3 DNA, as far as it was read: TGCGCCAGCAGTCCCAGGGCCGGGTTTCTTTCCTACGAG. This sequence encodes CASSPRAGFLSYE. The CDR3 in its entirety is CASSPRAGFLSYEQYF. The chain has TRBV23-1 and TRBJ2-7; tentatively, D is TRBD1 (5 bases). The read falls 3 residues short of the CDR3 end, and the missing part is taken from the germline J gene. TRBV23-1 is identified as an open reading frame with a role that is uncertain. The CDR3 is made up of 16 amino acids. The V end was cut by 4 bases, the J end by 1 base, with 17 bases between.

About this clone itself: Read sequence stops 3 residues before the CDR3 end, and the germline J gene provides the missing end. The chain recombines TRBV30 with TRBJ1-4, with D possibly matching TRBD1 (6 bases). This CDR3 spans 14 amino acids. Per germline, CDR1 GTSNPN and CDR2 SVGIG (reference sequence). CDR3 DNA (partial): TGTGCCTGGAGTCCACCCGACAGGATTTCACCA. It specifies CAWSPPDRISP. The CDR3 as a whole reads CAWSPPDRISPLFF.

As for this clone: Sequencing ends 3 residues short of the CDR3 end; the germline J gene provides the rest. The rearrangement links TRBV10-3 to TRBJ2-3; D is unclear. The CDR3 consists of 17 residues. Trimming took 3 bases from V and 4 from J, leaving 20 bases between them. Germline loops: CDR1 ENHRY, CDR2 SYGVKD. The CDR3 spells CAISEVGSFSLADTQYF. The sequenced CDR3 bases are TGTGCCATCAGTGAAGTCGGCTCGTTTAGCCTTGCAGATACG.

Of note for this clone: With the read ending 3 residues before the CDR3 end, the germline J gene is used to fill in that end. The rearrangement links TRBV20-1 to TRBJ2-2; 8 nucleotides line up with TRBD2. The CDR3 is 18 residues long. The V gene's germline CDR1 is DFQATT and CDR2 SNEGSKA (reference sequence). With 6 bases clipped from V and 5 bases from J, the junction kept 20 bases outside the gene matches. CDR3 protein: CSAGGARTRETSTGELFF. The CDR3 bases that were read are TGCAGTGCCGGGGGGGCCCGTACGAGAGAGACATCAACCGGGGAG.

As to this clone: The sequenced fragment ends 3 residues before the CDR3 boundary, so the rest is inferred from the germline J gene. The V call is TRBV6-2 or TRBV6-3, the J call TRBJ1-1; D unclear. The V end was cut by 6 bases, the J end by 2 bases, with 16 bases between. This CDR3 contains 15 residues. CDR1 MNHEY and CDR2 SVGEGT come from the germline V gene. The CDR3 loop is CASRQSYVTNTEAFF. The sequenced CDR3 bases are TGTGCCAGCAGACAGTCTTATGTAACTAACACTGAA.

Details on this clone: The read ends 3 residues before the CDR3 terminus; that terminus is restored from the germline J gene. The chain links TRBV10-2 to TRBJ2-2, with D uncertain. Germline CDR1 is WSHSY and CDR2 is SAAADI. Trimming removed 6 bases from V and 4 bases from J, with 6 bases in between. The CDR3 has 12 amino acids. The CDR3 loop reads CASRKATGELFF. CDR3 bases read: TGCGCCAGCAGGAAGGCCACCGGGGAG.

Points on this clone: The read comes to an end 3 residues before the CDR3 does, leaving the germline J gene to fill in the end. The chain has TRBV20-1 and TRBJ2-1; 9 nucleotides agree with TRBD2. The CDR3 loop spans 16 amino acids. V was pared by 1 base and J by 6 bases, with 10 bases of the junction left unmatched. The germline CDR1 and CDR2 sequences are DFQATT and SNEGSKA (reference sequence). Here the CDR3 reads CSARVITGTSSNEQFF. Incomplete CDR3 DNA: TGCAGTGCTAGAGTAATAACCGGGACTAGCTCCAATGAG.

On this clone itself: Read coverage stops 3 residues before the CDR3 terminus; the germline J gene supplies the remainder. J is TRBJ2-6 and V is TRBV5-1; 9 bases are a match to TRBD1. The junction had 4 bases not matched to a gene; V was cut back by 3 bases and J by 0 bases. The CDR3 length is 17 residues. CDR1 SGHRS and CDR2 YFSETQ come from the germline V gene. Incomplete CDR3 DNA: TGCGCCAGCAGCTCCGGGACAGGGCTCTCTGGGGCCAACGTC. Translation gives CASSSGTGLSGANV. The full CDR3 is CASSSGTGLSGANVLTF. The variable domain in full, with the rest retrieved from reference TRBV5-1 and TRBJ2-6, is KAGVTQTPRYLIKTRGQQVTLSCSPISGHRSVSWYQQTPGQGLQFLFEYFSETQRNKGNFPGRFSGRQFSNSRSEMNVSTLELGDSALYLCASSSGTGLSGANVLTFGAGSRLTVL.

Turning to this clone: The observed sequence ends 3 residues before the CDR3 terminus, with the missing tail filled in from the germline J gene. This chain joins TRBV29-1 and TRBJ2-7; weak D call: TRBD1 (6 bases). With 7 bases removed from V and 2 bases from J, the gap between germline ends came to 15 bases. This CDR3 region has 13 residues. The germline gives CDR1 SQVTM, CDR2 ANQGSEA. Partial CDR3 DNA: TGCAGCGGGGCCGGGACATCAACCTACGAG. Translated: CSGAGTSTYE. The complete CDR3 protein is CSGAGTSTYEQYF.

On this clone itself: The read gets to within 3 residues of the CDR3 end, and the germline J gene fills in the rest. J is TRBJ2-7 and V is TRBV20-1; tentative D call: TRBD1 (6 bases). The germline V gene has CDR1 DFQATT and CDR2 SNEGSKA (reference sequence). Trimming pared 3 bases from V and 6 bases from J, leaving 18 bases between. The CDR3 covers 14 residues. The CDR3 loop reads CSARIGTRFAEQYF. The CDR3 bases that were read are TGCAGTGCTAGGATTGGGACAAGGTTCGCCGAG.

Points on this clone: The observed sequence ends 3 residues before the CDR3 terminus, with the missing tail filled in from the germline J gene. V is TRBV2 and J is TRBJ2-3, with TRBD2 identical over 7 bases. Germline CDR1 and CDR2: SNHLY and FYNNEI. The CDR3 consists of 15 residues. The sequenced CDR3 bases are TGTGCCAGCAACGAAGGTGGCGGGGGAAAAGAGACG. This encodes CASNEGGGGKET. Given in full, the CDR3 is CASNEGGGGKETQYF.